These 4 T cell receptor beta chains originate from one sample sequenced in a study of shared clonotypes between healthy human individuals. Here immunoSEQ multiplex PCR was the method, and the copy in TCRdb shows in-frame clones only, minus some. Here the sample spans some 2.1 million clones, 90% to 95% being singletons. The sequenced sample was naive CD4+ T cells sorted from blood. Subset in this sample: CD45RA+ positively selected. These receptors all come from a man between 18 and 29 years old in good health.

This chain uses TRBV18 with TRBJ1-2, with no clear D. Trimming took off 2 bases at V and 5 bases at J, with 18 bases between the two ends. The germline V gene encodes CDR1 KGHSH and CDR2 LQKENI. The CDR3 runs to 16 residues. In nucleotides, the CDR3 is TGTGCCAGCTCACCAGAGATGAACCTCGCTCAATATGGCTACACCTTC. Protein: CASSPEMNLAQYGYTF.

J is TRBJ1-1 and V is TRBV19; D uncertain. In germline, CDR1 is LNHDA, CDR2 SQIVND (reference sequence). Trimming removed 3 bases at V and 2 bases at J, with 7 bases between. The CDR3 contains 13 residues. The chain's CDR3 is CASSMWRNTEAFF. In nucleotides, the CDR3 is TGTGCCAGTAGTATGTGGAGAAACACTGAAGCTTTCTTT.

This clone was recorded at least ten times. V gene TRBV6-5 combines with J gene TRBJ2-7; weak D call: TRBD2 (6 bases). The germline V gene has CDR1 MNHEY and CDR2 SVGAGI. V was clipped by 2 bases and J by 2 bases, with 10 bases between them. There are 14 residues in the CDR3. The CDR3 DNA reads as TGTGCCAGCAGTTACAGGGGAGGTACCTACGAGCAGTACTTC. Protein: CASSYRGGTYEQYF.

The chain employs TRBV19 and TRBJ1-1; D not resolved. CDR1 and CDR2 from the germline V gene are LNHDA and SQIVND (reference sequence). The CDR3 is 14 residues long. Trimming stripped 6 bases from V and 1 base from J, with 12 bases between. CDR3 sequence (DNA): TGTGCCAGTAGCACAATTGCGGGGAACACTGAAGCTTTCTTT. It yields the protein CASSTIAGNTEAFF.